This TCR beta chain was observed in a study of blood T cell repertoires in COVID-19. Study details: Sample material is recorded as cDNA or gDNA derived from T cells, B-cell-depleted T cells, or PBMCs.

V was cut by 0 bases and J by 9 bases, with 19 bases left in between. Per the germline V gene, CDR1 is SGDLS and CDR2 is YYNGEE. This CDR3 has 16 amino acids. Authors' analysis steps: Estimated nucleated cell counts came from reference gene primer amplification. Libraries were prepared by immunoSEQ multiplex PCR; TCRdb keeps only in-frame clonotypes and omits some of them. From that table come the V and J calls and clone size; the DNA was used to work out D and trimming. The table records around 70,000 clones, approximately 80% of them present only once. The chain joins TRBV9 to TRBJ2-1; a weak D match, TRBD2 (6 bases). Material: peripheral blood. The TCR sequence derives from a human donor in a cohort sampled during active COVID-19. Here the CDR3 reads CASSVDGWGVGGEQFF. In DNA form, the CDR3 reads TGTGCCAGCAGCGTAGACGGGTGGGGGGTAGGAGGTGAGCAGTTCTTC. Drawing the rest from reference TRBV9 and TRBJ2-1, the complete variable domain is DSGVTQTPKHLITATGQRVTLRCSPRSGDLSVYWYQQSLDQGLQFLIQYYNGEERAKGNILERFSAQQFPDLHSELNLSSLELGDSALYFCASSVDGWGVGGEQFFGPGTRLTVL.